Each of the 27 T cell receptor beta chains below was sequenced from the same sample in a study of response to subunit inactivated influenza vaccine. TCRdb independently ran MiXCR on the RT-PCR reads; one entry per CDR3 protein. This table holds roughly 500,000 distinct CDR3 sequences, roughly 23% found once. These data were also filed under a second study, of T cells expressing NK-cell markers. That investigation notes: TCR beta cDNA was generated via 5'RACE template switching incorporating UMIs.

This material consisted of CD4+ T cells sorted from PBMCs, taken approximately 13 days after vaccination. These receptors were collected from a man over 45 who received an inactivated influenza vaccine.

This CDR3 is CASSQEPSGVGQETQYF. CDR3 nucleotides: TGTGCCAGCAGCCAAGAGCCTTCTGGGGTCGGCCAAGAGACCCAGTACTTC. The chain carries TRBV3-1 and TRBJ2-5, with no clear D. Germline CDR1 is LGHDT and CDR2 is YNNKEL (reference sequence). The CDR3 loop spans 17 amino acids. Trimming pared 0 bases from V and 1 base from J, leaving 15 bases between.

The V gene is TRBV21-1, the J gene TRBJ2-1; the table's D call, TRBD2, has no DNA check behind it. TRBV21-1 is a pseudogene. The CDR3 is made up of 17 amino acids. CDR3: CASSPRGSGGEYNEQFF. CDR3 in DNA: TGTGCCAGCAGCCCTCGAGGTAGCGGGGGAGAATACAATGAGCAGTTCTTC.

This clonotype was seen a few times. This chain links TRBV11-2 with TRBJ2-3, with TRBD2 matching over 7 bases. This CDR3 comprises 15 residues. The junction had 7 bases not matched to a gene; V was cut back by 1 base and J by 6 bases. Germline CDR1 and CDR2: SGHAT and FQNNGV. CDR3 sequence reads: CASSLGGLVSDTQYF. The CDR3 nucleotides are TGTGCCAGCAGCTTAGGAGGACTAGTTAGCGATACGCAGTATTTT.

The V gene is TRBV20-1, the J gene TRBJ2-5; TRBD1 aligns across 7 bases. CDR1 is DFQATT, CDR2 SNEGSKA, per germline (reference sequence). The CDR3 has 13 amino acids. The ends lost 3 bases at V and 6 bases at J; junction bases unmatched: 7. This CDR3 reads CSASDRDSKTQYF. The CDR3 bases are TGCAGTGCTAGTGACCGGGACAGCAAGACCCAGTACTTC.

This chain links TRBV30 with TRBJ2-2, with D uncertain. The germline V and J ends were trimmed by 1 base and 3 bases, with 9 bases remaining between them. The CDR3 is 14 residues long. Germline V gene lookup returns CDR1 GTSNPN and CDR2 SVGIG (reference sequence). The CDR3 spells CAWSGVPHTGELFF. The CDR3, as DNA: TGTGCCTGGAGTGGTGTACCCCACACCGGGGAGCTGTTTTTT.

This clonotype has more than one count but fewer than ten. V gene TRBV4-3 combines with J gene TRBJ1-1; the D is unclear. The length of the CDR3 is 15 residues. Between the trimmed V and J ends, which lost 1 base and 1 base, there was a span of 10 bases. The germline CDR1 and CDR2 sequences are LGHNA and YSLEER. This chain's CDR3 is CASSQGPDPNTEAFF. The CDR3, as DNA: TGCGCCAGCAGCCAAGGGCCCGATCCGAACACTGAAGCTTTCTTT.

The CDR3 loop reads CSVLNGYEQYF. CDR3 sequence (DNA): TGCAGCGTCCTTAACGGGTACGAGCAGTACTTC. The rearrangement joins TRBV29-1 to TRBJ2-7; D not resolved. This CDR3 is built from 11 residues. Germline CDR1 and CDR2: SQVTM and ANQGSEA. V lost 6 bases, J lost 4 bases, and 10 bases lay in between.

This CDR3 is CSARDLIGTSGMNEQFF. The CDR3 nucleotides are TGCAGTGCTAGAGATCTGATTGGGACTAGCGGGATGAATGAGCAGTTCTTC. The chain couples TRBV20-1 to TRBJ2-1, with 13 bases lining up with TRBD2. This CDR3 has 17 residues. Germline CDR1 reads DFQATT; CDR2 reads SNEGSKA (reference sequence). V dropped 0 bases and J dropped 7; count of bases not matched to a gene: 9.

In this sample, this clonotype turned up many times. The rearrangement uses TRBV29-1 and TRBJ2-3; D is undetermined. V gave up 3 bases and J gave up 2 bases, with 12 bases separating them. Germline V lookup: CDR1 SQVTM, CDR2 ANQGSEA. This CDR3 has 14 residues. CDR3 protein: CSVEGSQPTDTQYF. The DNA for the CDR3 is TGCAGCGTTGAGGGCAGTCAGCCCACAGATACGCAGTATTTT.

This clonotype showed up just a few times. The chain's CDR3 is CASSPGSGAGANVLTF. The CDR3, as DNA: TGCGCCAGCAGCCCGGGTTCCGGGGCTGGGGCCAACGTCCTGACTTTC. The V and J genes are TRBV5-1 and TRBJ2-6, with D maybe TRBD2 (5 bases). Germline V gives CDR1 SGHRS, CDR2 YFSETQ. Trimming stripped 4 bases from V and 2 bases from J, with 13 bases between. This CDR3 comprises 16 residues.

The chain is built from TRBV7-9 and TRBJ2-1, with no clear D. The CDR3 spans 13 residues. Germline CDR1 and CDR2: SEHNR and FQNEAQ (reference sequence). V dropped 5 bases and J dropped 7 bases, with 12 bases sitting between them. CDR3 nucleotides: TGTGCCAGCAGCCCAATCACCGAGAATGAGCAGTTCTTC. Its translation: CASSPITENEQFF.

This clonotype was found a few times. The chain joins TRBV20-1 to TRBJ1-1; D gene uncertain. V lost 0 bases, J lost 5 bases, and 13 bases lay in between. The CDR3 spans 14 residues. Germline assignment: CDR1 DFQATT and CDR2 SNEGSKA (reference sequence). The CDR3 here is CSARDLSGVTEAFF. Here the CDR3 DNA reads TGCAGTGCTAGAGATCTGAGTGGCGTGACTGAAGCTTTCTTT.

The rearrangement uses TRBV20-1 and TRBJ1-1; D may be TRBD1 (5 bases). From germline, CDR1 is DFQATT and CDR2 SNEGSKA (reference sequence). The V end was cut by 3 bases, the J end by 3 bases, with 11 bases between. The CDR3 spans 13 residues. CDR3 coding DNA: TGCAGTGCTAGGCGCAGGGCCCACACTGAAGCTTTCTTT. Translated: CSARRRAHTEAFF.

V and J are TRBV21-1 and TRBJ2-1; TRBD2, the D gene given by the table, was not confirmed from the DNA. TRBV21-1 constitutes a pseudogene. This CDR3 has 17 residues. CDR3 nucleotide sequence: TGTGCCAGCAGCAACCAGGTTTCGAGCGGGGAAAACAATGAGCAGTTCTTC. Its protein product is CASSNQVSSGENNEQFF.

The chain joins TRBV7-2 to TRBJ2-5; D is uncertain. CDR1 is SGHTA and CDR2 is FQGNSA in the germline V gene. The V and J ends lost 2 bases and 1 base respectively, with 11 bases between them. The CDR3 totals 15 residues. The CDR3 DNA is TGTGCCAGCAGCTTATGGATGAGACCCCAAGAGACCCAGTACTTC. As protein: CASSLWMRPQETQYF.

The table lists this clonotype with a few counts. V gene TRBV11-2 combines with J gene TRBJ2-3; TRBD2 agrees at 8 bases. The CDR3 sequence is 19 residues long. J gave up 5 bases and V 2 bases, and 18 bases lay outside the gene matches. From germline, CDR1 is SGHAT and CDR2 FQNNGV. The CDR3 loop is CASSLKKVHLGLVGDTQYF. The CDR3, as DNA: TGTGCCAGCAGCTTAAAGAAAGTACACTTGGGACTAGTCGGAGATACGCAGTATTTT.

The chain employs TRBV7-2 and TRBJ1-5, with a weak D call TRBD1 (5 bases). The germline V gene encodes CDR1 SGHTA and CDR2 FQGNSA. The length of the CDR3 is 13 residues. Between the trimmed V and J ends, which lost 2 bases and 4 bases, there was a span of 6 bases. This chain's CDR3 is CASSLWGNQPQHF. CDR3 coding DNA: TGTGCCAGCAGCTTATGGGGGAATCAGCCCCAGCATTTT.

The chain combines TRBV7-9 with TRBJ2-7, with D unclear. This CDR3 has 16 amino acids. CDR1 SEHNR and CDR2 FQNEAQ come from the germline V gene (reference sequence). Trimming cost V 5 bases and J 0 bases, with 17 bases left between them. DNA of the CDR3: TGTGCCAGCAGCACCACCGCCTTATACCCCTCCTACGAGCAGTACTTC. Translating it yields CASSTTALYPSYEQYF.

This chain joins TRBV6-6 and TRBJ2-3, with unresolved D. From germline, CDR1 is MNHNY and CDR2 SVGAGI (reference sequence). CDR3 length: 11 amino acids. V was pared by 9 bases and J by 11 bases, with 15 bases between. CDR3 DNA: TGTGCCAGTAGCTCGCCGAACAGGCAGTATTTT. Translating it yields CASSSPNRQYF.

This rearrangement joins TRBV6-2 or TRBV6-3 to TRBJ2-2, with TRBD2 matching 13 bases. From germline, CDR1 is MNHEY and CDR2 SVGEGT. The CDR3 spans 16 residues. The junction had 5 bases not matched to a gene; V was cut back by 5 bases and J by 5 bases. The chain's CDR3 is CASSILAGGRTGELFF. CDR3 coding DNA: TGTGCCAGCAGTATACTAGCGGGGGGGCGTACCGGGGAGCTGTTTTTT.

A remark on this clonotype: A single base separates this from a much larger clone, so it may be a read error. J is TRBJ2-2 and V is TRBV5-1; TRBD1 matches at 8 bases. CDR3 length: 14 amino acids. Germline trimming cut 4 bases from V and 4 bases from J; bases unmatched to any gene: 3. Germline CDR1 is SGHRS and CDR2 is YFSETQ. CDR3 DNA sequence: TGCGCCAGCAGCATCACAGGGGGCACCGGGGAGCTGTTTTTT. Its protein is CASSITGGTGELFF.

The CDR3 DNA reads as TGTGCCAGCAGCGTAGAATCGACAGGTCGCGGCTACACCTTC. Its translation is CASSVESTGRGYTF. V and J are TRBV9 and TRBJ1-2; TRBD1 might be the D (6 bases). This CDR3 has 14 amino acids. CDR1 SGDLS and CDR2 YYNGEE come from the germline V gene. The ends were cut back, 0 bases at V and 8 bases at J, with 14 bases in the middle.

V is TRBV7-3 and J is TRBJ2-3; possible D gene TRBD2, 5 bases. This CDR3 spans 15 amino acids. With 1 base removed from V and 5 bases from J, the gap between germline ends came to 13 bases. Germline CDR1 SGHTA, CDR2 FQGTGA. The CDR3 loop is CASSLMGLAVDTQYF. DNA of the CDR3: TGTGCCAGCAGCTTAATGGGCCTAGCTGTAGATACGCAGTATTTT.

This clonotype appeared many times. This chain's CDR3 is CASSIYRGLNTEAFF. For the CDR3, the DNA is TGTGCCAGCAGCATCTACAGGGGGTTGAACACTGAAGCTTTCTTT. The gene calls are TRBV7-2 and TRBJ1-1, with 8 bases aligning to TRBD1. Germline assignment: CDR1 SGHTA and CDR2 FQGNSA. This CDR3 is built from 15 residues. V was pared by 5 bases and J by 0 bases, with 5 bases of the junction left unmatched.

This clonotype has a handful of counts. V gene TRBV5-1 combines with J gene TRBJ2-5; a weak D match, TRBD2 (5 bases). V gave up 5 bases and J gave up 8 bases, with 22 bases separating them. The CDR3 is 15 amino acids. The germline V gene encodes CDR1 SGHRS and CDR2 YFSETQ. CDR3 nucleotide sequence: TGCGCCAGCAGACTGAGTGGGAGCATGGAGAATACCCAGTACTTC. Its translation is CASRLSGSMENTQYF.

This clonotype was counted many times. The chain is built from TRBV4-3 and TRBJ2-7, with a tentative D call TRBD1 (6 bases). The CDR3 covers 14 residues. V was shortened by 0 bases and J by 8 bases, with 14 bases between the two germline ends. Germline-derived CDR1 and CDR2 are LGHNA and YSLEER. The DNA for the CDR3 is TGCGCCAGCAGCCAAGATTTGGGGGCCCTCAAGCAGTACTTC. Protein sequence: CASSQDLGALKQYF.

This clonotype was detected ten times or more. The chain couples TRBV20-1 to TRBJ2-3; 8 nucleotides align to TRBD2. CDR1 and CDR2 from the germline V gene are DFQATT and SNEGSKA (reference sequence). The CDR3 has 14 amino acids. V shed 3 bases, J shed 2 bases, and the junction held 4 bases outside the gene matches. This chain's CDR3 is CSASRGGNTDTQYF. For the CDR3, the DNA is TGCAGTGCTAGTCGGGGGGGCAACACAGATACGCAGTATTTT.